The T cell receptor beta chain described here comes from a study of tumor-infiltrating lymphocytes in primary liver carcinoma. Concerning this clonotype: The antigen is undetermined. A read error is possible here, since a much larger clone lies one base away.

Overall study results and limits: Reduced overlap was seen in tumor-adjacent and tumor-blood pairs versus tumor region pairs.

Germline DNA was also extracted, and blood RNA was taken from unsorted whole blood. A constant-region primer served to make TCR beta cDNA from about 500 ng total RNA. Three nested multiplex PCR rounds of slightly modified ARM-PCR generated TCR beta libraries. TRBV1-TRBV30 forward primers and a C-beta reverse primer were used in the first two PCR rounds, which each ran for around 10 cycles. TCRdb redid the calling of the multiplex PCR reads with MiXCR, one entry per CDR3 protein. The top ten clones hold around 7.1% of a sample with about 200,000 distinct CDR3 sequences, less than 75% of them seen once. This CDR3 comprises 15 residues. The V and J ends lost 7 bases and 5 bases, in that order; junction bases with no gene match: 7.

The sequence came from a woman between 55 and 75 years old with primary liver carcinoma and hepatitis B virus infection. The gene calls are TRBV12-3 or TRBV12-4 and TRBJ2-3, with 12 bases that match TRBD2. The source material was peripheral blood. The CDR3 bases are TGTGCCAGCAACTGGACTAGCGGGATCAAAGATACGCAGTATTTT. It translates to CASNWTSGIKDTQYF.